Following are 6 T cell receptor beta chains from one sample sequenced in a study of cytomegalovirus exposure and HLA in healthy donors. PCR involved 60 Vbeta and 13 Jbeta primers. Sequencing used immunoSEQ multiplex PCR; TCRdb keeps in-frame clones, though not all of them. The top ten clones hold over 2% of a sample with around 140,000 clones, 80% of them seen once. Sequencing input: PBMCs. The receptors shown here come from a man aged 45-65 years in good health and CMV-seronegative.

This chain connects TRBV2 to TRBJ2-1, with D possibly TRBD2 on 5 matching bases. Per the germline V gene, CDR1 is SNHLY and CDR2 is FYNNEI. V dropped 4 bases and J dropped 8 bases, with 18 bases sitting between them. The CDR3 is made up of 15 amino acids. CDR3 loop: CASSVGDGRAHEQFF. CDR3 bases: TGTGCCAGCAGTGTCGGTGATGGGCGGGCCCATGAGCAGTTCTTC. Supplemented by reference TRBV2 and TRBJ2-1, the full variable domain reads EPEVTQTPSHQVTQMGQEVILRCVPISNHLYFYWYRQILGQKVEFLVSFYNNEISEKSEIFDDQFSVERPDGSNFTLKIRSTKLEDSAMYFCASSVGDGRAHEQFFGPGTRLTVL.

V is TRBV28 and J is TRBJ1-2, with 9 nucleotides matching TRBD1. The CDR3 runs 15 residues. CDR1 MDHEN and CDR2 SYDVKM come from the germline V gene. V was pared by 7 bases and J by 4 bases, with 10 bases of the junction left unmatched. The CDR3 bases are TGTGCCAGCACATTACGGACAGGGGAGGTCTATGGCTACACCTTC. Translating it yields CASTLRTGEVYGYTF.

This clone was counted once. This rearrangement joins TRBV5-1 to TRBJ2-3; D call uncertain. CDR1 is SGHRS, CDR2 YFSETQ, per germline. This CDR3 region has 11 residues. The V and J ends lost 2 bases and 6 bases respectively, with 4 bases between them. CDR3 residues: CASSLSDTQYF. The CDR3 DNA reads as TGCGCCAGCAGCTTATCTGATACGCAGTATTTT.

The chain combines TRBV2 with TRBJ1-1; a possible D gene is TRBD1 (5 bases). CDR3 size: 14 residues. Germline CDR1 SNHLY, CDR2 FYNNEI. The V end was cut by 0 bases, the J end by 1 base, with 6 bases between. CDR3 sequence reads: CASSEAQGNTEAFF. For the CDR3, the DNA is TGTGCCAGCAGTGAAGCGCAGGGGAACACTGAAGCTTTCTTT.

CDR3 residues: CASSVNDRGGYTF. Written as DNA, the CDR3 is TGTGCCAGCAGTGTTAACGACAGGGGGGGCTACACCTTC. The chain uses TRBV2 and TRBJ1-2, with TRBD1 matching over 9 bases. The CDR3 totals 13 residues. Germline values: CDR1 SNHLY, CDR2 FYNNEI. The V segment lost 4 bases and the J segment 8 bases; nucleotides outside the gene matches: 5.

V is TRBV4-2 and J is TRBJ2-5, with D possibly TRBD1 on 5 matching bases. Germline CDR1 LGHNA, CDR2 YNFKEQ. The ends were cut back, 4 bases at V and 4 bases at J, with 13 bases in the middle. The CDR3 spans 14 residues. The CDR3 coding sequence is TGTGCCAGCAGCCGCCCAGGGAATGCAGAGACCCAGTACTTC. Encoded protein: CASSRPGNAETQYF.